The 25 T cell receptor beta chains below come from one sample, sequenced in a study of Graves' ophthalmopathy and Graves' hyperthyroidism. RNA transcripts served as template for amplifying TCR beta CDR3 sequences. HTBI primers primed a first-round RT-PCR, and a second-round multiplex PCR followed. One entry per CDR3 protein, called by TCRdb with MiXCR from the multiplex PCR reads. This sample has about 180,000 distinct CDR3 sequences, with approximately 40% found just once. Material for sequencing was peripheral blood. The receptors stem from a woman in her thirties or forties with Graves' ophthalmopathy.

The sample holds one count of this clonotype. This chain uses TRBV6-1 with TRBJ2-5; TRBD2 agrees at 10 bases. V dropped 6 bases and J dropped 9; count of bases not matched to a gene: 4. CDR1 is MNHNS, CDR2 SASEGT, per germline. The CDR3 spans 12 residues. CDR3 sequence reads: CASRDSGGPQYF. The CDR3 DNA follows: TGTGCCAGCAGAGATAGCGGGGGGCCCCAGTACTTC.

This clonotype was recorded at least ten times. The chain recombines TRBV19 with TRBJ2-6; 10 bases are shared with TRBD2. This CDR3 is 17 amino acids long. CDR1 and CDR2 from the germline V gene are LNHDA and SQIVND (reference sequence). Unmatched junction bases numbered 4, after V lost 5 bases and J lost 0 bases. The DNA for the CDR3 is TGTGCCAGTAGTCGACTAGCGGGTCACTCTGGGGCCAACGTCCTGACTTTC. As protein: CASSRLAGHSGANVLTF.

This clonotype was seen at least ten times. At one boundary the junction diverges from the germline segment, which might be a read error. The J gene is TRBJ2-7, the V gene TRBV28; possible D gene TRBD1, 6 bases. This CDR3 has 13 residues. CDR1 MDHEN and CDR2 SYDVKM come from the germline V gene. Written as DNA, the CDR3 is TGTGCCAGCCAATCCGGGACATACGGCACGCCGAACTTC. Its translation: CASQSGTYGTPNF.

The CDR3 here is CASTGILGGYTF. DNA of the CDR3: TGTGCCAGCACCGGGATCTTGGGAGGCTACACCTTC. The chain employs TRBV12-3 or TRBV12-4 and TRBJ1-2; D remains ambiguous. Trimming removed 7 bases at V and 8 bases at J, with 14 bases between. This CDR3 spans 12 amino acids.

This clonotype was counted between two and nine times. This rearrangement joins TRBV13 to TRBJ2-5; 12 bases are a match to TRBD2. Unmatched junction bases numbered 8, after V lost 5 bases and J lost 4 bases. CDR1 is PRHDT and CDR2 is FYEKMQ in the germline V gene (reference sequence). The CDR3 contains 16 residues. CDR3 nucleotide sequence: TGTGCCAGCAGCAAACGACTAGCGGGAGTTGGAGAGACCCAGTACTTC. Its translation is CASSKRLAGVGETQYF.

This clonotype was recorded at least ten times. The gene calls are TRBV5-1 and TRBJ1-5; tentative D call: TRBD1 (6 bases). This CDR3 spans 15 amino acids. Germline assignment: CDR1 SGHRS and CDR2 YFSETQ. V was pared by 3 bases and J by 0 bases, with 10 bases between. The CDR3 sequence: CASSSTGASNQPQHF. The DNA for the CDR3 is TGCGCCAGCAGCTCGACAGGCGCTAGCAATCAGCCCCAGCATTTT.

This clonotype came up many times. The J gene is TRBJ2-7, the V gene TRBV6-2 or TRBV6-3; D perhaps matches TRBD2 (5 bases). Germline CDR1 and CDR2: MNHEY and SVGEGT. The CDR3 consists of 14 residues. Trimming cost V 5 bases and J 0 bases, with 11 bases left between them. CDR3 bases: TGTGCCAGCAGTCTTCAAGGGAGCTCCTACGAGCAGTACTTC. Its protein is CASSLQGSSYEQYF.

V is TRBV11-2 and J is TRBJ1-2, with D possibly being TRBD1 (5 bases). Trimming left V 2 bases short and J 4 bases short, with 20 bases between. The length of the CDR3 is 17 residues. The germline V gene has CDR1 SGHAT and CDR2 FQNNGV. The CDR3 DNA reads as TGTGCCAGCAGCTTAAGTCCCGCGAGGGGCGCCAGCTATGGCTACACCTTC. Its protein product is CASSLSPARGASYGYTF.

V and J are TRBV4-1 and TRBJ1-6; D uncertain. The V gene's germline CDR1 is MGHRA and CDR2 YSYEKL. V was pared by 4 bases and J by 7 bases, with 20 bases between. The CDR3 length is 17 residues. This CDR3 reads CASSLKEREGGNSPLHF. CDR3 bases: TGCGCCAGCAGCCTCAAAGAGCGGGAGGGTGGCAATTCACCCCTCCACTTT.

This clonotype was recorded at least ten times. The V call is TRBV25-1, the J call TRBJ2-7; possible D gene TRBD2, 6 bases. The CDR3 consists of 13 residues. The V and J ends lost 7 bases and 3 bases respectively, with 13 bases between them. Germline V gene lookup returns CDR1 MGHDK and CDR2 SYGVNS. The CDR3 nucleotides read TGTGCCAGCACTCCTGTCGGGAGCTACGAGCAGTACTTC. Amino acid sequence: CASTPVGSYEQYF.

Ten or more counts support this clonotype. J is TRBJ1-6 and V is TRBV29-1; no definite D call. CDR3 length: 13 amino acids. The germline V and J ends were trimmed by 4 bases and 6 bases, with 10 bases remaining between them. The V gene's germline CDR1 is SQVTM and CDR2 ANQGSEA. The CDR3 DNA is TGCAGCGTTGGCGTCAGCTTTAATTCACCCCTCCACTTT. Translation gives CSVGVSFNSPLHF.

This clonotype was recorded at least ten times. The rearrangement joins TRBV29-1 to TRBJ2-7, with a weak D call TRBD1 (6 bases). This CDR3 region has 13 residues. Trimming shortened V by 0 bases and J by 3 bases, and 9 bases separated the two germline ends. Germline CDR1 reads SQVTM; CDR2 reads ANQGSEA. The CDR3 DNA sequence: TGCAGCGTTGAAGAAGGCAGGGGCTACGAGCAGTACTTC. Amino acid sequence: CSVEEGRGYEQYF.

This clonotype was observed many times. The gene calls are TRBV9 and TRBJ2-5; 7 positions match TRBD2. The CDR3 consists of 15 residues. Germline V gene lookup returns CDR1 SGDLS and CDR2 YYNGEE. Losses at the gene ends were 0 bases for V and 3 bases for J; bases not matched to a gene: 5. The CDR3 nucleotides are TGTGCCAGCAGCGTAGTAGGTCTAGCGGAAGAGACCCAGTACTTC. It yields the protein CASSVVGLAEETQYF.

This clonotype was seen many times. The chain carries TRBV6-1 and TRBJ1-1; TRBD1 matches at 11 bases. Germline loops: CDR1 MNHNS, CDR2 SASEGT. CDR3 size: 15 residues. V lost 2 bases to trimming and J lost 7 bases; unmatched junction nucleotides: 6. CDR3: CASSELGQGDLEAFF. CDR3 DNA sequence: TGTGCCAGCAGTGAACTGGGACAGGGGGACCTTGAAGCTTTCTTT.

The chain employs TRBV12-3 or TRBV12-4 and TRBJ2-7; 7 bases fit TRBD1. The length of the CDR3 is 14 residues. The ends lost 6 bases at V and 3 bases at J; junction bases unmatched: 8. This chain's CDR3 is CASSVQGFFYEQYF. DNA of the CDR3: TGTGCCAGCAGCGTACAGGGGTTTTTCTACGAGCAGTACTTC.

The V and J genes are TRBV19 and TRBJ2-7, with TRBD1 matching over 8 bases. The V gene's germline CDR1 is LNHDA and CDR2 SQIVND (reference sequence). The J segment lost 3 bases and the V segment lost 4 bases, leaving 5 bases of the junction unmatched. This CDR3 is 14 amino acids long. The CDR3 coding sequence is TGTGCCAGTAGTAGAGGGACAGGAGTCTACGAGCAGTACTTC. This gives the protein CASSRGTGVYEQYF.

This clonotype was detected many times. The chain carries TRBV5-1 and TRBJ2-7; D is unresolved. The CDR3 covers 14 residues. Deletions cut 0 bases from V and 4 bases from J, with 11 bases between. Germline-derived CDR1 and CDR2 are SGHRS and YFSETQ. The CDR3 sequence is CASSLVATSYEQYF. In DNA form, the CDR3 reads TGCGCCAGCAGCTTGGTAGCCACCTCATACGAGCAGTACTTC.

This clonotype was seen ten or more times. The V gene is TRBV14, the J gene TRBJ2-5; D possibly corresponds to TRBD1 (6 bases). V lost 4 bases, J lost 1 base, and 10 bases lay in between. CDR3 length: 14 residues. Germline CDR1 SGHDN, CDR2 FVKESK. The CDR3 sequence: CASSPGTIQETQYF. In DNA form, the CDR3 reads TGTGCCAGCAGCCCCGGGACAATCCAAGAGACCCAGTACTTC.

This clonotype appeared many times. The rearrangement uses TRBV20-1 and TRBJ1-2, with D hard to call. Germline V CDR1 and CDR2: DFQATT, SNEGSKA (reference sequence). V was clipped by 0 bases and J by 1 base, with 9 bases between them. The CDR3 contains 14 residues. The CDR3 bases are TGCAGTGCTAGAGATATGAACGGTAACTATGGCTACACCTTC. Amino acids: CSARDMNGNYGYTF.

This clonotype showed up many times. The chain carries TRBV27 and TRBJ1-2; no clear D gene. The CDR3 runs to 14 residues. Germline CDR1 and CDR2: MNHEY and SMNVEV (reference sequence). V gave up 6 bases and J gave up 8 bases, with 19 bases separating them. CDR3 sequence: CASRPIQTAPGYTF. DNA of the CDR3: TGTGCCAGCAGGCCGATCCAGACTGCCCCCGGCTACACCTTC.

The chain couples TRBV7-2 to TRBJ2-7; D gene uncertain. The CDR3 contains 12 residues. Per the germline V gene, CDR1 is SGHTA and CDR2 is FQGNSA. Trimming removed 2 bases from V and 7 bases from J, with 9 bases in between. The CDR3 DNA is TGTGCCAGCAGCTTATCCCCCAGAGAGCAGTACTTC. It is translated as CASSLSPREQYF.

This clonotype was seen ten or more times. The V gene is TRBV4-2, the J gene TRBJ2-5; D is perhaps TRBD1 or TRBD2 (5 bases each). This CDR3 spans 14 amino acids. Trimming pared 2 bases from V and 11 bases from J, leaving 18 bases between. Germline-derived CDR1 and CDR2 are LGHNA and YNFKEQ. The CDR3 sequence is CASSQTRSGPTQYF. The CDR3 nucleotides read TGTGCCAGCAGCCAAACTCGGTCGGGGCCGACTCAGTACTTC.

The rearrangement uses TRBV6-1 and TRBJ2-7; D is unclear. Trimming shortened V by 6 bases and J by 7 bases, and 16 bases separated the two germline ends. Looked up from germline, CDR1 is MNHNS and CDR2 is SASEGT. The CDR3 sequence is 13 residues long. CDR3 sequence: CASRTYPMAEQYF. The CDR3 nucleotides read TGTGCCAGCAGGACGTACCCGATGGCGGAGCAGTACTTC.

The chain couples TRBV12-3 or TRBV12-4 to TRBJ2-7; D is perhaps TRBD1 or TRBD2 (6 bases each). Trimming took off 5 bases at V and 0 bases at J, with 11 bases between the two ends. This CDR3 is built from 14 residues. The DNA of the CDR3 is TGTGCCAGCAGTCGGACAGCGGGCTCCTACGAGCAGTACTTC. As protein: CASSRTAGSYEQYF.

The rearrangement joins TRBV6-1 to TRBJ2-7; 7 bases map to TRBD2. Germline lookup yields CDR1 MNHNS and CDR2 SASEGT. This CDR3 contains 14 residues. The V gene end was trimmed by 10 bases and the J gene end by 3 bases; junction bases not matched to a gene: 12. The CDR3 region is CATDAGTTYYEQYF. CDR3 DNA: TGTGCCACGGATGCCGGGACTACGTACTACGAGCAGTACTTC.